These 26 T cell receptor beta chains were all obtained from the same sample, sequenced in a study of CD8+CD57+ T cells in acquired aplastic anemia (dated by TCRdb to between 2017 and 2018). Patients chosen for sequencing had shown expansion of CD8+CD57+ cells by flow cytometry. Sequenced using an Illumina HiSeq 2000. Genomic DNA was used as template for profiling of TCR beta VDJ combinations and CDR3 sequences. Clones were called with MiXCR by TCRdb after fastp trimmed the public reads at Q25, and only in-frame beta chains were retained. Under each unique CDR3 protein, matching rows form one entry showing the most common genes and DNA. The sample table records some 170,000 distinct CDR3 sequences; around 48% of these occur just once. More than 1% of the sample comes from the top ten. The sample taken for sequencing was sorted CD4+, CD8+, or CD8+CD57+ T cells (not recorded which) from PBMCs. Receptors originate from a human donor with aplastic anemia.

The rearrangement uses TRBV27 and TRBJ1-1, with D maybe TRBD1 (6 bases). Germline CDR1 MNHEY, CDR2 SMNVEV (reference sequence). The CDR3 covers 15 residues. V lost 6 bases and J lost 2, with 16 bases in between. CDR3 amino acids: CASRSQGSGNTEAFF. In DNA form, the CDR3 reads TGTGCCAGCAGGTCACAGGGATCGGGTAACACTGAAGCTTTCTTT.

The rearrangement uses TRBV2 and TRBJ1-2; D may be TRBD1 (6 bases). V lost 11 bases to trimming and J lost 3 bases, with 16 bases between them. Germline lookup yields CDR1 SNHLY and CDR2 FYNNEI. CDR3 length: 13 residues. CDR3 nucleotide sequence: TGTGCCGGGTACAGGGAAGACGACTATGGCTACACCTTC. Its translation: CAGYREDDYGYTF.

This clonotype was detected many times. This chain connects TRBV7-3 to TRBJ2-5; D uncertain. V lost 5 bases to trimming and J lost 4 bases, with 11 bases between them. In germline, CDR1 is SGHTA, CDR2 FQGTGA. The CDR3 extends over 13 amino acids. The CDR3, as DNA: TGTGCCAGCAGCCAGGCAAATCGAGAGACCCAGTACTTC. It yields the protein CASSQANRETQYF. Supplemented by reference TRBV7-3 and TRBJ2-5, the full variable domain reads GAGVSQTPSNKVTEKGKYVELRCDPISGHTALYWYRQSLGQGPEFLIYFQGTGAADDSGLPNDRFFAVRPEGSVSTLKIQRTERGDSAVYLCASSQANRETQYFGPGTRLLVL.

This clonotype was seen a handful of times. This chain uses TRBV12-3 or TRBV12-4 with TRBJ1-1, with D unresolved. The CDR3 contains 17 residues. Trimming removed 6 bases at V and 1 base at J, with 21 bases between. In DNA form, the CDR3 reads TGTGCCAGCAGCCTTTTTTCCCCGACAATTCCGAACACTGAAGCTTTCTTT. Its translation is CASSLFSPTIPNTEAFF.

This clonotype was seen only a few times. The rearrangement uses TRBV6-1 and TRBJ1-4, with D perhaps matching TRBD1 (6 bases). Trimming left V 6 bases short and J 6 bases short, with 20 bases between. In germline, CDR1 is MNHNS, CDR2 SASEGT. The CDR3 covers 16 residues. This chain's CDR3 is CASSLGWGAEYEKLFF. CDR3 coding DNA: TGTGCCAGCAGCCTGGGGTGGGGGGCCGAGTATGAAAAACTGTTTTTT.

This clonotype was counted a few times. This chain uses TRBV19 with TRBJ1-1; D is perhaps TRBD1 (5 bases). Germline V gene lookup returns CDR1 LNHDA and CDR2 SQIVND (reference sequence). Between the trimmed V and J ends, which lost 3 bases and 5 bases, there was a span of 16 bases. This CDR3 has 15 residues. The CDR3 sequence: CASSMAGGAGTEAFF. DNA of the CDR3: TGTGCCAGTAGTATGGCTGGCGGGGCTGGGACTGAAGCTTTCTTT.

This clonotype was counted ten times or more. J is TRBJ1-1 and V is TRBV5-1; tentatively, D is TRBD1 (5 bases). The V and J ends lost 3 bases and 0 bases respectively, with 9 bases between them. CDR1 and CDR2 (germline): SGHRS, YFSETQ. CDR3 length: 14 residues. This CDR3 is CASSWDDVNTEAFF. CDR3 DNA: TGCGCCAGCAGCTGGGACGATGTGAACACTGAAGCTTTCTTT.

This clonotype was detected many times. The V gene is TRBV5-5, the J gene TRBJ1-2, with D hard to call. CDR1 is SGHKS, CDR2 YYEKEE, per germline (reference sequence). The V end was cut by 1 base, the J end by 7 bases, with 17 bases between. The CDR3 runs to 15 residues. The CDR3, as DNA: TGTGCCAGCAGCTTGTTAGAGGGATCCGCGCCTGGCTACACCTTC. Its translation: CASSLLEGSAPGYTF.

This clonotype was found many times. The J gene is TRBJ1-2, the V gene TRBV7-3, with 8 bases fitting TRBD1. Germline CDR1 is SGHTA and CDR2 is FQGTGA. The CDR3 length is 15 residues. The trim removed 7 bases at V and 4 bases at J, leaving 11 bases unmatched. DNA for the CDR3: TGTGCCAGCACCCCCGGGACAGGAAGACTCTATGGCTACACCTTC. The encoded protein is CASTPGTGRLYGYTF. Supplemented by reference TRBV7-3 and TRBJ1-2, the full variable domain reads GAGVSQTPSNKVTEKGKYVELRCDPISGHTALYWYRQSLGQGPEFLIYFQGTGAADDSGLPNDRFFAVRPEGSVSTLKIQRTERGDSAVYLCASTPGTGRLYGYTFGSGTRLTVV.

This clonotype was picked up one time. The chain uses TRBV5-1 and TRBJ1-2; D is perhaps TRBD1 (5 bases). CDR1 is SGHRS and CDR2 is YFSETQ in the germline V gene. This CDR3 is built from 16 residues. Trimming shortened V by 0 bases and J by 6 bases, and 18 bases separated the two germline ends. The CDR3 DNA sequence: TGCGCCAGCAGCTTGGATCCCGGGACGTCAGCCGATGGCTACACCTTC. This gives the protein CASSLDPGTSADGYTF. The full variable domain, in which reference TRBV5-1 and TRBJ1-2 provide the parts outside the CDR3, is KAGVTQTPRYLIKTRGQQVTLSCSPISGHRSVSWYQQTPGQGLQFLFEYFSETQRNKGNFPGRFSGRQFSNSRSEMNVSTLELGDSALYLCASSLDPGTSADGYTFGSGTRLTVV.

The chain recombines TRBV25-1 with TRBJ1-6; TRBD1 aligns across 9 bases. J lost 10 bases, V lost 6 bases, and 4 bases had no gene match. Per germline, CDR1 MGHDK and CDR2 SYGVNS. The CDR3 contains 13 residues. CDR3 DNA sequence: TGTGCCAGCAGGGGGACAGGGTGGTCACCCCTCCACTTT. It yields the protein CASRGTGWSPLHF.

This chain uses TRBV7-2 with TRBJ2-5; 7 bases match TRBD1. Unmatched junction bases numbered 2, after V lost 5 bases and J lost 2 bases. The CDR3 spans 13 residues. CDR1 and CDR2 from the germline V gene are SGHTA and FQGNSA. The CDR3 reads CASSRQGQETQYF. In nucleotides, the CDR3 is TGTGCCAGCAGCCGACAGGGTCAAGAGACCCAGTACTTC.

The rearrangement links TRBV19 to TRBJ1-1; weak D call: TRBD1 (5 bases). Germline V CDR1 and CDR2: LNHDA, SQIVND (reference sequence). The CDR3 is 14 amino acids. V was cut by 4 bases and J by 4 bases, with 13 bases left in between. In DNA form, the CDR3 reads TGTGCCAGTAGTACCCCCGGGCAGGGCACTGAAGCTTTCTTT. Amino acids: CASSTPGQGTEAFF. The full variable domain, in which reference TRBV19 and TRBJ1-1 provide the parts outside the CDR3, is DGGITQSPKYLFRKEGQNVTLSCEQNLNHDAMYWYRQDPGQGLRLIYYSQIVNDFQKGDIAEGYSVSREKKESFPLTVTSAQKNPTAFYLCASSTPGQGTEAFFGQGTRLTVV.

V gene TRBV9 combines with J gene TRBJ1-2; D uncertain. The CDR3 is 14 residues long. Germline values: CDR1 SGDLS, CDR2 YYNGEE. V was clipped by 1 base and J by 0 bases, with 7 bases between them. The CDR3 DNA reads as TGTGCCAGCAGCGTAAGGCAGTCTAACTATGGCTACACCTTC. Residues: CASSVRQSNYGYTF.

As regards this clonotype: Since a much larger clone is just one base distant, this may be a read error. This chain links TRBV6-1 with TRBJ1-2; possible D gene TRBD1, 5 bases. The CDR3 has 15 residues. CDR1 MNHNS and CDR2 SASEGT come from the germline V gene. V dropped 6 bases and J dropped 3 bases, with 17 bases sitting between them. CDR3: CASSRRGDADYGYTF. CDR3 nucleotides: TGTGCCAGCAGCAGGCGAGGGGACGCTGACTATGGCTACACCTTC.

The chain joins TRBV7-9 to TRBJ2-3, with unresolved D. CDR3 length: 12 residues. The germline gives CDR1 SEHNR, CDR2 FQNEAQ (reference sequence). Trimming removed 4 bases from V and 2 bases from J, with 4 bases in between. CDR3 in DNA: TGTGCCAGCAGCTCCCCCACAGATACGCAGTATTTT. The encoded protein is CASSSPTDTQYF.

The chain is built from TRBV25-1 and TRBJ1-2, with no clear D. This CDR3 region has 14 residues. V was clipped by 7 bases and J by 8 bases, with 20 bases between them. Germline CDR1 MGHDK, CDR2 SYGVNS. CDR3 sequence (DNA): TGTGCCAGCACTTCGTCGAAGGGCGTGCGGGGCTACACCTTC. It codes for CASTSSKGVRGYTF.

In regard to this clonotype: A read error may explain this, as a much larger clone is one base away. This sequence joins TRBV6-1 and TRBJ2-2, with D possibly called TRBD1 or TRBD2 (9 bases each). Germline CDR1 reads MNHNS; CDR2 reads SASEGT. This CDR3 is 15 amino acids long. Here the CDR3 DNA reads TGTGCCAGCAGCAGGGGACAGGGAAGTAGCGGGGGGCTGTTTTTT. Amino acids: CASSRGQGSSGGLFF.

The CDR3, as DNA: TGTGCCAGCAGTGAAGGGAGATCTGAAGCTTTCTTT. Protein: CASSEGRSEAFF. The chain combines TRBV2 with TRBJ1-1; D uncertain. V shed 1 base and J shed 6 bases, with 6 bases lying between them. The germline gives CDR1 SNHLY, CDR2 FYNNEI. The CDR3 totals 12 residues.

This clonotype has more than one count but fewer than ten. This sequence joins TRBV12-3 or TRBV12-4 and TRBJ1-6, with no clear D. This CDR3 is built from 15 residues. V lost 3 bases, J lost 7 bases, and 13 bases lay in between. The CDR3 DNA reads TGTGCCAGCAGTTTGCGGCAGTCAATGAATTCACCCCTCCACTTT. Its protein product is CASSLRQSMNSPLHF.

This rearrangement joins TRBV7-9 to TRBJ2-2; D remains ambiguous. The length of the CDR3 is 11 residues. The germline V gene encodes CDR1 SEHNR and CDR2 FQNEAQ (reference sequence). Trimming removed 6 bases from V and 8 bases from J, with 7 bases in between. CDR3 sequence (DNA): TGTGCCAGCAGGAAGACAGGGGAGCTGTTTTTT. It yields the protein CASRKTGELFF.

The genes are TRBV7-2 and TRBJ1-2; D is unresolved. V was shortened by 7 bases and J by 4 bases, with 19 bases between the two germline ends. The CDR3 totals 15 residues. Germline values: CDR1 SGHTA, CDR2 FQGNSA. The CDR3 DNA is TGTGCCAGCATCCCCACGCCTTTGGGGATCTATGGCTACACCTTC. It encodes CASIPTPLGIYGYTF.

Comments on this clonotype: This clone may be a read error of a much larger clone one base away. The DNA of the CDR3 is TGTGCCAGCAGCCAAGATCTGGGTATAGCGACGCGCATCTTC. Protein sequence: CASSQDLGIATRIF. The V call is TRBV4-2, the J call TRBJ1-2; no clear D. The CDR3 runs 14 residues. Germline V lookup: CDR1 LGHNA, CDR2 YNFKEQ.

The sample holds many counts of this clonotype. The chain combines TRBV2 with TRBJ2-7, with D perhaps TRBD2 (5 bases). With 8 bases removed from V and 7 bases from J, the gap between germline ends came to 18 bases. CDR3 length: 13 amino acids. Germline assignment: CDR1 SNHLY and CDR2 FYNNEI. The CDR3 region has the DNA TGTGCCAGCGCCGTGGCCCCAACGGGGGAGCAGTACTTC. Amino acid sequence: CASAVAPTGEQYF.

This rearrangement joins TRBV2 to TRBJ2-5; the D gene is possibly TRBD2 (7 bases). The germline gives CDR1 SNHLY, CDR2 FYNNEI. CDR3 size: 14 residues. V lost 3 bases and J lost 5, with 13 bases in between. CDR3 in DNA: TGTGCCAGCAGTGAGGCGGGGGCGAGGGAGACCCAGTACTTC. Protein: CASSEAGARETQYF.

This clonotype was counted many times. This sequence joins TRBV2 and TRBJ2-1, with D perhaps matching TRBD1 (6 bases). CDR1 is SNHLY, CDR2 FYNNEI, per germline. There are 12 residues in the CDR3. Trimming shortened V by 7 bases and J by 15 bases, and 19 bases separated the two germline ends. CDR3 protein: CASTLREQGRFF. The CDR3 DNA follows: TGTGCCAGCACCCTAAGGGAGCAGGGGCGGTTCTTC. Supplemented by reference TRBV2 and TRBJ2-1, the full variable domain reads EPEVTQTPSHQVTQMGQEVILRCVPISNHLYFYWYRQILGQKVEFLVSFYNNEISEKSEIFDDQFSVERPDGSNFTLKIRSTKLEDSAMYFCASTLREQGRFFGPGTRLTVL.